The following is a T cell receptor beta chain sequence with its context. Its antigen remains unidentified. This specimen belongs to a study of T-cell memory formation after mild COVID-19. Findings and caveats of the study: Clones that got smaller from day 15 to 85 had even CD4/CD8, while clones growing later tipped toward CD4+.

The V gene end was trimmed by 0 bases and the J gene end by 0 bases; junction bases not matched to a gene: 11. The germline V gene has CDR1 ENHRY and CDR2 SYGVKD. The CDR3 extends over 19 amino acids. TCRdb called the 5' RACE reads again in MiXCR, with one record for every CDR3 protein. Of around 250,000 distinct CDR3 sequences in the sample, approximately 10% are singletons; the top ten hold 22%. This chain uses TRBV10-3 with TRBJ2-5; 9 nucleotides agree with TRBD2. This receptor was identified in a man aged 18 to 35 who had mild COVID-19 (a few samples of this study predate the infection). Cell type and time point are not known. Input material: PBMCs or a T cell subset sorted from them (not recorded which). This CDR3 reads CAISESRGSGGSYQETQYF. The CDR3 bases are TGTGCCATCAGTGAGTCGAGGGGTAGCGGGGGATCGTACCAAGAGACCCAGTACTTC.